Below are 8 T cell receptor beta chains sequenced from a single sample in a study of OX40 agonist ivuxolimab in advanced cancers. Some clones are missing from TCRdb's copy, which holds only in-frame ones; the method was immunoSEQ multiplex PCR. The sample lists roughly 39,000 clones, roughly 84% seen once, with roughly 13% in the top ten. The sample was CD4+ or CD8+ T cells sorted from blood, taken in a trial of the OX40 agonist ivuxolimab. The receptor set was obtained from an adult with an advanced solid tumor such as melanoma, head and neck, liver or kidney cancer.

The chain couples TRBV7-8 to TRBJ2-1; 7 positions match TRBD1. The germline gives CDR1 SGHVS, CDR2 FQNEAQ. V trimming: 5 bases; J trimming: 2 bases; junction bases outside the gene matches: 3. CDR3 length equals 14 residues. The CDR3 bases are TGTGCCAGCAGCCAAGACAGGGCCTACAATGAGCAGTTCTTC. Its protein is CASSQDRAYNEQFF.

This sequence joins TRBV6-4 and TRBJ1-1; unclear D gene. CDR1 and CDR2 from the germline V gene are MRHNA and SNTAGT. V was shortened by 5 bases and J by 6 bases, with 10 bases between the two germline ends. The CDR3 contains 12 residues. This CDR3 is CASSKSKSEAFF. Here the CDR3 DNA reads TGTGCCAGCAGTAAGTCAAAGTCTGAAGCTTTCTTT.

J is TRBJ1-6 and V is TRBV28; TRBD1 aligns across 9 bases. Germline V CDR1 and CDR2: MDHEN, SYDVKM. This CDR3 has 15 amino acids. The V segment lost 6 bases and the J segment 7 bases; nucleotides outside the gene matches: 7. CDR3 nucleotide sequence: TGTGCCAGCAGATTCCGGGACAGGGTAAATTCACCCCTCCACTTT. Its protein product is CASRFRDRVNSPLHF.

V usage is TRBV9 and J usage is TRBJ2-5, with a tentative D call TRBD2 (5 bases). This CDR3 has 14 amino acids. The V end lost 4 bases, the J end lost 7 bases, and 17 bases lay between the germline ends. Germline V gene data show CDR1 as SGDLS and CDR2 as YYNGEE. The CDR3 here is CASSPTRGEGTQYF. The CDR3, as DNA: TGTGCCAGCAGCCCCACTCGAGGCGAGGGGACCCAGTACTTC.

The V gene is TRBV9, the J gene TRBJ2-2, with D possibly being TRBD1 (6 bases). Per the germline V gene, CDR1 is SGDLS and CDR2 is YYNGEE. V lost 4 bases, J lost 2 bases, and 12 bases lay in between. CDR3 length: 15 amino acids. The CDR3 loop reads CASSPTGLNTGELFF. CDR3 bases: TGTGCCAGCAGCCCGACAGGACTTAACACCGGGGAGCTGTTTTTT.

The chain is built from TRBV7-3 and TRBJ2-7, with TRBD2 matching 13 bases. V was clipped by 5 bases and J by 4 bases; unmatched bases: 11. CDR1 and CDR2 from the germline V gene are SGHTA and FQGTGA. This CDR3 has 17 residues. The CDR3 here is CASSLSTGLAGRYEQYF. For the CDR3, the DNA is TGTGCCAGCAGCCTATCCACGGGACTAGCGGGGCGGTACGAGCAGTACTTC.

The chain uses TRBV28 and TRBJ2-1; no clear D. The CDR3 length is 13 residues. V lost 6 bases and J lost 1, with 7 bases in between. Per the germline V gene, CDR1 is MDHEN and CDR2 is SYDVKM. CDR3 nucleotide sequence: TGTGCCAGCAGAGCTACTTCCTACAATGAGCAGTTCTTC. Protein product: CASRATSYNEQFF.

The V call is TRBV19, the J call TRBJ1-5; D unresolved. The CDR3 is 12 amino acids. V lost 5 bases, J lost 5 bases, and 7 bases lay in between. The germline V gene encodes CDR1 LNHDA and CDR2 SQIVND (reference sequence). CDR3 bases: TGTGCCAGTAGTCCAATTTATCAGCCCCAGCATTTT. Its protein product is CASSPIYQPQHF.